One and the same sample provided the 18 T cell receptor beta chains below, sequenced in a study of shared clonotypes between healthy human individuals. The table came from immunoSEQ multiplex PCR; TCRdb's copy has only in-frame clones and leaves some out. The data contain some 79,000 clones, about 64% of them seen just once; the ten biggest clones take up roughly 49%. The sequenced material came from memory CD8+ T cells sorted from blood. As to subset: CD45RO+ cells pooled with CCR7-negative TemRA cells. Every receptor here comes from a man in his thirties or forties in good health.

This clone was observed a handful of times. The chain employs TRBV4-1 and TRBJ2-3; a weak D match, TRBD2 (5 bases). Trimming took off 3 bases at V and 0 bases at J, with 10 bases between the two ends. The germline V gene has CDR1 MGHRA and CDR2 YSYEKL. The CDR3 is 15 residues long. DNA for the CDR3: TGCGCCAGCAGCCAGGTACTAGGTAGCACAGATACGCAGTATTTT. Amino acid sequence: CASSQVLGSTDTQYF.

V gene TRBV14 combines with J gene TRBJ2-5, with no clear D. Germline V CDR1 and CDR2: SGHDN, FVKESK. The CDR3 consists of 12 residues. V lost 4 bases, J lost 7 bases, and 10 bases lay in between. The CDR3 coding sequence is TGTGCCAGCAGCCTACACTTTGGGACCCAGTACTTC. Encoded protein: CASSLHFGTQYF.

V usage is TRBV4-2 and J usage is TRBJ2-3; 13 nucleotides agree with TRBD2. There are 17 residues in the CDR3. Trimming took 4 bases from V and 1 from J; bases not matched to a gene: 5. Germline-derived CDR1 and CDR2 are LGHNA and YNFKEQ. CDR3 amino acids: CASSRTSGRGGTDTQYF. Written as DNA, the CDR3 is TGTGCCAGCAGCCGGACTAGCGGGAGAGGGGGCACAGATACGCAGTATTTT.

The chain employs TRBV10-3 and TRBJ1-1; no clear D. Germline V gene sequence: CDR1 ENHRY, CDR2 SYGVKD. This CDR3 region has 15 residues. V was shortened by 6 bases and J by 3 bases, with 17 bases between the two germline ends. CDR3 in amino acids: CAISPGQWRDTEAFF. CDR3 in DNA: TGTGCCATCAGCCCGGGCCAGTGGAGAGACACTGAAGCTTTCTTT.

V gene TRBV25-1 combines with J gene TRBJ2-1; 7 nucleotides agree with TRBD2. This CDR3 spans 14 amino acids. V gave up 6 bases and J gave up 6 bases; unmatched junction bases: 8. The germline gives CDR1 MGHDK, CDR2 SYGVNS. For the CDR3, the DNA is TGTGCCAGCAGCGCCGGGGTAGCGGGCAATGAGCAGTTCTTC. As protein: CASSAGVAGNEQFF.

This clone was observed once. Written as DNA, the CDR3 is TGTGCCAGCAGCCGGGGACGGACAGATACGCAGTATTTT. It yields the protein CASSRGRTDTQYF. The rearrangement uses TRBV5-6 and TRBJ2-3, with D perhaps matching TRBD1 or TRBD2 (5 bases each). Trimming removed 4 bases from V and 3 bases from J, with 9 bases in between. The CDR3 spans 13 residues. The germline V gene has CDR1 SGHDT and CDR2 YYEEEE. The variable domain in full, completed from reference TRBV5-6 and TRBJ2-3, reads DAGVTQSPTHLIKTRGQQVTLRCSPKSGHDTVSWYQQALGQGPQFIFQYYEEEERQRGNFPDRFSGHQFPNYSSELNVNALLLGDSALYLCASSRGRTDTQYFGPGTRLTVL.

The rearrangement uses TRBV6-5 and TRBJ2-7; unclear D gene. V was cut by 8 bases and J by 0 bases, with 11 bases left in between. The CDR3 is 13 residues long. Per the germline V gene, CDR1 is MNHEY and CDR2 is SVGAGI. CDR3 sequence (DNA): TGTGCCAGCGGTTTTAGAAACTCCTACGAGCAGTACTTC. Translating gives CASGFRNSYEQYF.

The chain couples TRBV21-1 to TRBJ2-7; the D call of TRBD2 is as the table states it, not checked on the DNA. TRBV21-1 is given as a pseudogene. This CDR3 comprises 15 residues. This CDR3 is CASSAGAGDSYEQYF. The CDR3, as DNA: TGTGCCAGCAGCGCCGGAGCGGGAGATTCTTACGAGCAGTACTTC.

As for this clone: The junction departs from germline at one end; a sequencing error may be responsible. The chain is built from TRBV5-1 and TRBJ1-1; a possible D gene is TRBD1 (6 bases). The CDR3 runs 15 residues. CDR1 is SGHRS and CDR2 is YFSETQ in the germline V gene. The CDR3 spells CARSRREGGNTEAFF. The DNA for the CDR3 is TGCGCCCGCAGCCGCAGGGAGGGGGGGAACACTGAAGCTTTCTTT. The whole variable domain, filled in from reference TRBV5-1 and TRBJ1-1, reads KAGVTQTPRYLIKTRGQQVTLSCSPISGHRSVSWYQQTPGQGLQFLFEYFSETQRNKGNFPGRFSGRQFSNSRSEMNVSTLELGDSALYLCARSRREGGNTEAFFGQGTRLTVV.

This clone was counted only a few times. This sequence joins TRBV7-9 and TRBJ2-3, with TRBD1 matching over 9 bases. The CDR3 has 15 amino acids. The V and J ends lost 1 base and 2 bases, in that order; junction bases with no gene match: 1. The germline V gene has CDR1 SEHNR and CDR2 FQNEAQ (reference sequence). CDR3 sequence: CASSLGTGDTDTQYF. The CDR3 nucleotides read TGTGCCAGCAGCTTAGGGACAGGGGACACAGATACGCAGTATTTT.

The J gene is TRBJ1-1, the V gene TRBV5-1; 7 bases fit TRBD1. V shed 4 bases and J 0 bases; nucleotides not matched to a gene: 6. Per germline, CDR1 SGHRS and CDR2 YFSETQ. The CDR3 covers 15 residues. CDR3 sequence: CASSLRTGMNTEAFF. The CDR3, as DNA: TGCGCCAGCAGCCTGCGGACAGGTATGAACACTGAAGCTTTCTTT.

This sequence joins TRBV9 and TRBJ2-7; possible D gene TRBD1, 5 bases. The germline CDR1 and CDR2 sequences are SGDLS and YYNGEE. Trimming removed 0 bases at V and 3 bases at J, with 10 bases between. The CDR3 is made up of 14 amino acids. In DNA form, the CDR3 reads TGTGCCAGCAGCGTAGGTTCAGGGAACTACGAGCAGTACTTC. It translates to CASSVGSGNYEQYF.

This clone appeared once. The chain is built from TRBV21-1 and TRBJ2-7; TRBD1, as called in the table, went unchecked against the DNA. TRBV21-1 is termed a pseudogene. The CDR3 runs 16 residues. The CDR3 sequence is CASSKVGRKPSYEQYF. The CDR3 nucleotides are TGTGCCAGCAGCAAAGTGGGGCGGAAGCCCTCCTACGAGCAGTACTTC.

This clone is a singleton in its sample. The rearrangement joins TRBV7-9 to TRBJ2-3; TRBD1 matches 7 bases. The germline CDR1 and CDR2 sequences are SEHNR and FQNEAQ (reference sequence). This CDR3 is built from 15 residues. V lost 5 bases and J lost 5; bases outside the gene matches: 10. CDR3 DNA sequence: TGTGCCAGCAGCCCCCCAGACAGGGCCGGAGATACGCAGTATTTT. Translation gives CASSPPDRAGDTQYF.

The chain uses TRBV18 and TRBJ2-7; D tentatively fits TRBD1 or TRBD2 (7 bases each). The V gene lost 3 bases and the J gene lost 3 bases, with 18 bases spanning the gap. The CDR3 runs to 16 residues. Per the germline V gene, CDR1 is KGHSH and CDR2 is LQKENI. In DNA, the CDR3 is TGTGCCAGCTCACCCGGGCGGGGGACAGCAGGCTACGAGCAGTACTTC. Its translation: CASSPGRGTAGYEQYF.

V is TRBV11-2 and J is TRBJ2-1; 7 bases fit TRBD2. Germline V gene lookup returns CDR1 SGHAT and CDR2 FQNNGV. The junction had 8 bases not matched to a gene; V was cut back by 5 bases and J by 4 bases. This CDR3 region has 15 residues. CDR3 sequence (DNA): TGTGCCAGCAGCCCAGGAAGCGGGGTTTACAATGAGCAGTTCTTC. Encoded protein: CASSPGSGVYNEQFF.

The chain uses TRBV5-1 and TRBJ2-5, with D possibly TRBD2 on 5 matching bases. CDR3 size: 15 residues. The V gene lost 0 bases and the J gene lost 5 bases, with 14 bases spanning the gap. Germline CDR1 is SGHRS and CDR2 is YFSETQ. This CDR3 reads CASSLGPSSRETQYF. CDR3 in DNA: TGCGCCAGCAGCTTGGGGCCTAGCAGTCGTGAGACCCAGTACTTC.

The chain is built from TRBV5-1 and TRBJ2-1; D gene uncertain. This CDR3 is 15 amino acids long. Trimming left V 0 bases short and J 3 bases short, with 10 bases between. CDR1 is SGHRS, CDR2 YFSETQ, per germline. CDR3 DNA sequence: TGCGCCAGCAGCTTGGAAGCGATAGACTACAATGAGCAGTTCTTC. Translating it yields CASSLEAIDYNEQFF. The full variable domain, its missing parts supplied by reference TRBV5-1 and TRBJ2-1, is KAGVTQTPRYLIKTRGQQVTLSCSPISGHRSVSWYQQTPGQGLQFLFEYFSETQRNKGNFPGRFSGRQFSNSRSEMNVSTLELGDSALYLCASSLEAIDYNEQFFGPGTRLTVL.